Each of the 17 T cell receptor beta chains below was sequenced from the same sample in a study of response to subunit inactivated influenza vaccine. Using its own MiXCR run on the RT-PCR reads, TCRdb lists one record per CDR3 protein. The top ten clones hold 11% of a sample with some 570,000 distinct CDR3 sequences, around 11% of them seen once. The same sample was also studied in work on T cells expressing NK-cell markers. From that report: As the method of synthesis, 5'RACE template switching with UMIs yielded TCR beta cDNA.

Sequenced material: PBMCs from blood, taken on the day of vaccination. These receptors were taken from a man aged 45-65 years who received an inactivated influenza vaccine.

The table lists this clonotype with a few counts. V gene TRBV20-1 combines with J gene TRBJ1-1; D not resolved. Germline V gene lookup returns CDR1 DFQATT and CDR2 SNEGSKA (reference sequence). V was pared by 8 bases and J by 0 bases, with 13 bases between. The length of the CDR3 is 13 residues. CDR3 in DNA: TGCAGTCCAAGCGATGGCATGAACACTGAAGCTTTCTTT. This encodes CSPSDGMNTEAFF.

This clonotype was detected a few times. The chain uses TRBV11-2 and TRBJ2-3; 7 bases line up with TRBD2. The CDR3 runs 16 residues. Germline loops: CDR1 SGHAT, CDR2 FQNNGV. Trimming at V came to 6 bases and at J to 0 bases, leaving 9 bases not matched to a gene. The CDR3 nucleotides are TGTGCCAGCAGATATCGGGACTATGCTAGCACAGATACGCAGTATTTT. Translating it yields CASRYRDYASTDTQYF. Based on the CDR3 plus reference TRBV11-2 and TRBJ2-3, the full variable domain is EAGVAQSPRYKIIEKRQSVAFWCNPISGHATLYWYQQILGQGPKLLIQFQNNGVVDDSQLPKDRFSAERLKGVDSTLKIQPAKLEDSAVYLCASRYRDYASTDTQYFGPGTRLTVL.

CDR3: CASSLEDRDAGELFF. The DNA of the CDR3 is TGTGCCAGCAGCTTGGAGGACAGGGACGCCGGGGAGCTGTTTTTT. V gene TRBV5-6 combines with J gene TRBJ2-2; 8 bases align to TRBD1. Germline CDR1 reads SGHDT; CDR2 reads YYEEEE. J lost 6 bases, V lost 0 bases, and 4 bases had no gene match. The CDR3 is made up of 15 amino acids. The variable domain in full, completed from reference TRBV5-6 and TRBJ2-2, reads DAGVTQSPTHLIKTRGQQVTLRCSPKSGHDTVSWYQQALGQGPQFIFQYYEEEERQRGNFPDRFSGHQFPNYSSELNVNALLLGDSALYLCASSLEDRDAGELFFGEGSRLTVL.

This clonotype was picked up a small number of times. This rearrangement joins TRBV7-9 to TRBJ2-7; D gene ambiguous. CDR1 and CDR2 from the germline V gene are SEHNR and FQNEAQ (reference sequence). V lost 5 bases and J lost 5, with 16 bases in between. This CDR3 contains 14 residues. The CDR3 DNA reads TGTGCCAGCAGCGATGACCCCACCGGACACGAGCAGTACTTC. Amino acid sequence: CASSDDPTGHEQYF.

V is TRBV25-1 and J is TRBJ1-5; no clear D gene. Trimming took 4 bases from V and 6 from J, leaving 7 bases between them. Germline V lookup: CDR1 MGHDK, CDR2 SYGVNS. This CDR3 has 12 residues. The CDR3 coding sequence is TGTGCCAGCAGTGGCCGAGGTCAGCCCCAGCATTTT. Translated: CASSGRGQPQHF.

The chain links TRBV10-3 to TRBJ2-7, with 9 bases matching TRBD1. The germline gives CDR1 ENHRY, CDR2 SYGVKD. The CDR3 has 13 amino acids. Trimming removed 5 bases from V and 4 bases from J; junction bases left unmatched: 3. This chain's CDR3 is CAISQTGGYEQYF. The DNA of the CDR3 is TGTGCCATCAGTCAGACAGGGGGGTACGAGCAGTACTTC.

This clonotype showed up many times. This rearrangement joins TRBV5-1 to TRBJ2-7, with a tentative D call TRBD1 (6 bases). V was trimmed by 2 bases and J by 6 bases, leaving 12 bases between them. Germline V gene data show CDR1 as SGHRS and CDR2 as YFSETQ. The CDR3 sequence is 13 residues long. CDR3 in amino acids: CASSLQGVSEQYF. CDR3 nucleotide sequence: TGCGCCAGCAGCTTACAGGGTGTTAGCGAGCAGTACTTC.

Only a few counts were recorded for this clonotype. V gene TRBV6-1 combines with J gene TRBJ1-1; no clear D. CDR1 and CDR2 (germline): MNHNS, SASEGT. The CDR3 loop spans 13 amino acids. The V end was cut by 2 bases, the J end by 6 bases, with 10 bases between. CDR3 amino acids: CASSELVRAEAFF. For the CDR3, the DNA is TGTGCCAGCAGTGAACTGGTACGCGCTGAAGCTTTCTTT.

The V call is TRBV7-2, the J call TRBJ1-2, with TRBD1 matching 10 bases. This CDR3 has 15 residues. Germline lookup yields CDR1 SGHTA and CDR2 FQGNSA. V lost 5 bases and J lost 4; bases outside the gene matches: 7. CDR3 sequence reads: CASSPRQGAVYGYTF. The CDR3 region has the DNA TGTGCCAGCAGCCCTCGACAGGGGGCCGTCTATGGCTACACCTTC.

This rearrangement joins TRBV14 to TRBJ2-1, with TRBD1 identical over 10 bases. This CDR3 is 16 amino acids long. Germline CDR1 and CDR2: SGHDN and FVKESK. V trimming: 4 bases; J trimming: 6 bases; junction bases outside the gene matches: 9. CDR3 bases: TGTGCCAGCAGCCGAACCGGGACAGGGGTCACCAATGAGCAGTTCTTC. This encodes CASSRTGTGVTNEQFF. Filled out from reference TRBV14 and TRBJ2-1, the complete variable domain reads EAGVTQFPSHSVIEKGQTVTLRCDPISGHDNLYWYRRVMGKEIKFLLHFVKESKQDESGMPNNRFLAERTGGTYSTLKVQPAELEDSGVYFCASSRTGTGVTNEQFFGPGTRLTVL.

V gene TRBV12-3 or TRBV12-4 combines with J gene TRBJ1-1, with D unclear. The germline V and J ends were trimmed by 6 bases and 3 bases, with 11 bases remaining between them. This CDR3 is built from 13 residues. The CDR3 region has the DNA TGTGCCAGCAGGACTAGGGCCGACACTGAAGCTTTCTTT. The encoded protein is CASRTRADTEAFF.

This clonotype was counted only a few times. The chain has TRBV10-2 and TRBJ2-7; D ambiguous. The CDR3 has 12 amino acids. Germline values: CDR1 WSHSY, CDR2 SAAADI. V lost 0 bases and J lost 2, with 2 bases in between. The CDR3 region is CASSESPYEQYF. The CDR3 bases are TGCGCCAGCAGTGAGTCTCCCTACGAGCAGTACTTC.

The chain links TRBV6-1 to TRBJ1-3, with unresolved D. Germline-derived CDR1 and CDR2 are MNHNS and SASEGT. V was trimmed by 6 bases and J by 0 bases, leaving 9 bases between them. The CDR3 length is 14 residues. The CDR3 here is CASSPILSGNTIYF. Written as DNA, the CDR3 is TGTGCCAGCAGCCCCATTCTCTCTGGAAACACCATATATTTT.

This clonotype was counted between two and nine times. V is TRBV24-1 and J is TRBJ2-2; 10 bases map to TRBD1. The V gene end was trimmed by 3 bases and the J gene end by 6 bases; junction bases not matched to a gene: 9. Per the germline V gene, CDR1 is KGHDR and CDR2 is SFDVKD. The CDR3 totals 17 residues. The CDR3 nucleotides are TGTGCCACCAGTGATCCCCCCGGGACAGGGGCTCCCGGGGAGCTGTTTTTT. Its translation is CATSDPPGTGAPGELFF.

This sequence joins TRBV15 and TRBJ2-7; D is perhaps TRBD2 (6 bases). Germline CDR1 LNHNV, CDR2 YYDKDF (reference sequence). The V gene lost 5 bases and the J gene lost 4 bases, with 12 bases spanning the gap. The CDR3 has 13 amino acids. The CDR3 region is CATSPGVRYEQYF. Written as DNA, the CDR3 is TGTGCCACCAGCCCGGGGGTACGGTACGAGCAGTACTTC.

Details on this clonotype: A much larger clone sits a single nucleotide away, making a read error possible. CDR3 region: CASRSTGSEQYF. DNA of the CDR3: TGTGCCAGCAGATCGACAGGGTCCGAGCAGTACTTC. The chain employs TRBV12-3 or TRBV12-4 and TRBJ2-7; 7 bases align to TRBD1. The CDR3 sequence is 12 residues long. V shed 6 bases, J shed 6 bases, and the junction held 5 bases outside the gene matches.

CDR3 nucleotide sequence: TGCAGTGCTAGAGATCCCGGGCGGTCAAACCTTTACGAGCAGTACTTC. It codes for CSARDPGRSNLYEQYF. The V call is TRBV20-1, the J call TRBJ2-7; the D is unclear. There are 16 residues in the CDR3. From germline, CDR1 is DFQATT and CDR2 SNEGSKA (reference sequence). Trimming cost V 0 bases and J 4 bases, with 19 bases left between them.